This TCR beta chain was observed in a study of OX40 agonist ivuxolimab in advanced cancers. With regard to the full study: Ivuxolimab, which targeted the costimulatory receptor OX40 (CD134), was an agonistic, fully human IgG2 monoclonal antibody. Prior anti-PD-1, anti-PD-L1 or anti-CTLA-4 therapy was permitted, and checkpoint inhibitors had been received by about two fifths of dose-escalation patients. Three dose-escalation patients achieved partial responses, one with hepatocellular carcinoma and two with cutaneous melanoma. The purpose of peripheral TCRbeta sequencing was to test whether ivuxolimab changed TCR sequence diversity and led to clonal T-cell expansion. Intravenous ivuxolimab was administered to patients every 2 weeks at six dose levels: 0.01, 0.1, 0.3, 1.5, 3 and 10 mg/kg. The monotherapy dose-escalation portion (N = 52 patients) of the phase I ivuxolimab trial is reported in the paper. In the dose-escalation cohort, roughly 82% of patients were male, and the mean age was 60 years with a range of roughly 20 to 85. Of the approximately 54 dose-escalation patients, hepatocellular carcinoma was present in around 20, melanoma in roughly 15, renal cell carcinoma in 9 and head and neck cancer in 9.

To sequence the TCRbeta CDR3 region, genomic DNA was isolated from the sorted cells. The immunoSEQ Assay was used for sequencing of TCRbeta CDR3 regions. TCRdb limited this immuneACCESS table to in-frame rearrangements with V and J called. A share of clones is missing; checked studies link under half to unresolved V genes, and the rest is unexplained. The sample data list fewer than 30,000 clones, and around 81% of these were observed just once. The top ten clonotypes cover approximately 25% of the sample. The germline V gene (reference sequence) gives CDR1 as LNHDA and CDR2 as SQIVND. A distance of 7 bases separates the germline ends of V and J, which lose 2 bases and 4 bases respectively. The CDR3 runs 13 residues from the cysteine to the phenylalanine. The read is trimmed to its CDR3 DNA, 39 bases read in frame from base 1. What the authors observed across the whole study: Low levels of normalized T-cell clonal expansion were also seen in some patients who did not respond. Which antigens the clonally expanded peripheral T cells were specific for was not determined. After ivuxolimab, expanded clones were on average more numerous among CD8+ T cells than among CD4+ T cells. At doses of 0.1 to 3.0 mg/kg, clonal expansion of both CD4+ and CD8+ T cells in blood was seen between baseline and week 6. In the 0.1-3.0 mg/kg groups, partial responders were among the patients with the lowest normalized peripheral clonal expansion, particularly in CD8+ T cells.

Patients with a history of autoimmune disease or receiving systemic immunosuppression were excluded from the trial. Peripheral blood for TCR sequencing was collected from all dose cohorts at baseline, on cycle 4 day 1, and on cycle 7 day 1. The samples were taken from a phase I, first-in-human, multicenter, open-label dose-escalation trial of ivuxolimab. Adults with locally advanced or metastatic melanoma, renal cell, hepatocellular, or head and neck squamous cell carcinoma were enrolled in the trial. Before TCR sequencing, CD4+ T cells and CD8+ T cells from peripheral blood were sorted into separate populations. A remark on this clone: Its specific antigen is unknown. The sample holds no much larger clone one base away, and base qualities are not on file.

The sequence was obtained from an adult with an advanced solid tumor such as melanoma, head and neck, liver or kidney cancer. The V and J genes are TRBV19 and TRBJ2-3, and perhaps TRBD2 as D gene, on 6 matching bases. The material was CD4+ or CD8+ T cells sorted from blood, obtained in a trial of the OX40 agonist ivuxolimab. The CDR3 protein sequence reads: CASSITGADTQYF. The nucleotide sequence reads as follows: TGTGCCAGTAGTATAACGGGGGCAGATACGCAGTATTTT.